This TCR beta chain was recovered during a study of blood T cell repertoires in COVID-19. Study-level information: The study drew acute and convalescent COVID-19 samples from the United States, Italy and Spain. The analysed material was cDNA or gDNA that came from T cells, B-cell-depleted T cells, or PBMCs.

Produced via immunoSEQ multiplex PCR; TCRdb's table is partial and in-frame only. Among almost 300,000 clones listed, under 90% were seen once. The Seattle site enrolled patients during active infection and followed them longitudinally. V lost 1 base and J 3 bases, leaving 6 bases between the germline ends. This CDR3 comprises 13 residues. Germline CDR1 reads MGHRA; CDR2 reads YSYEKL. Sequenced input: peripheral blood. This TCR was sampled from a woman aged 25 to 39 with COVID-19, enrolled during active disease. The genes are TRBV4-1 and TRBJ1-1; D remains unclear. CDR3 nucleotides: TGCGCCAGCAGCCAAGCCCCTCACACTGAAGCTTTCTTT. It is translated as CASSQAPHTEAFF.